This TCR beta chain was captured in a study of shared clonotypes between healthy human individuals. V shed 0 bases and J shed 5 bases, with 9 bases lying between them. CDR1 and CDR2 from the germline V gene are LNHNV and YYDKDF (reference sequence). This CDR3 is built from 14 residues. Here immunoSEQ multiplex PCR was the method, and the copy in TCRdb shows in-frame clones only, minus some. The sample includes 1.6 million or so clones, about 98.5% of them seen just once. The TCR was taken from a young man in good health. The sequenced sample was naive CD4+ T cells sorted from blood. The subset is: CD45RA+ positively selected. The chain uses TRBV15 and TRBJ2-3; D remains ambiguous. Here the CDR3 reads CATSREPRGDTQYF. CDR3 DNA: TGTGCCACCAGCAGAGAACCTAGAGGAGATACGCAGTATTTT. Full variable domain (outside the CDR3, taken from reference TRBV15 and TRBJ2-3): DAMVIQNPRYQVTQFGKPVTLSCSQTLNHNVMYWYQQKSSQAPKLLFHYYDKDFNNEADTPDNFQSRRPNTSFCFLDIRSPGLGDTAMYLCATSREPRGDTQYFGPGTRLTVL.